The next 6 T cell receptor beta chains were all read from a single sample in a study of response to subunit inactivated influenza vaccine. TCRdb re-analysed the RT-PCR reads in MiXCR, keeping a single row per CDR3 protein. The table lists around 580,000 distinct CDR3 sequences, about an eighth of them singletons. The material sequenced was PBMCs from blood, taken on the day of vaccination. The receptors come from a man aged 50-60 years who received an inactivated influenza vaccine.

This clonotype was picked up a small number of times. The rearrangement links TRBV12-3 or TRBV12-4 to TRBJ1-5; 9 bases map to TRBD1. J gave up 5 bases and V 5 bases, and 7 bases lay outside the gene matches. There are 15 residues in the CDR3. The CDR3 is CASSRTGTGHQPQHF. As DNA, the CDR3 is TGTGCCAGCAGTCGAACCGGGACAGGGCATCAGCCCCAGCATTTT.

This clonotype turned up a few times. The chain uses TRBV29-1 and TRBJ2-1; D unresolved. The germline V gene encodes CDR1 SQVTM and CDR2 ANQGSEA. The length of the CDR3 is 16 residues. Trimming stripped 7 bases from V and 2 bases from J, with 21 bases between. The CDR3 loop is CSATGYLDPTYNEQFF. CDR3 nucleotides: TGCAGCGCGACTGGGTATCTAGACCCTACCTACAATGAGCAGTTCTTC.

The chain links TRBV30 to TRBJ1-1, with a weak D call TRBD1 (6 bases). This CDR3 region has 13 residues. Germline V lookup: CDR1 GTSNPN, CDR2 SVGIG (reference sequence). V shed 4 bases and J shed 3 bases, with 12 bases lying between them. The CDR3: CAWKRGAYTEAFF. CDR3 in DNA: TGTGCCTGGAAGCGGGGGGCTTACACTGAAGCTTTCTTT.

The V and J genes are TRBV4-2 and TRBJ1-2; D call uncertain. Germline-derived CDR1 and CDR2 are LGHNA and YNFKEQ. V shed 0 bases and J shed 3 bases, with 11 bases lying between them. This CDR3 has 15 residues. CDR3 region: CASSQDRTADYGYTF. The DNA for the CDR3 is TGTGCCAGCAGCCAAGATAGGACGGCGGACTATGGCTACACCTTC.

This clonotype showed up just a few times. The genes are TRBV10-2 and TRBJ2-7; a weak D match, TRBD1 (5 bases). Germline loops: CDR1 WSHSY, CDR2 SAAADI. The CDR3 is 14 residues long. Deletions cut 5 bases from V and 0 bases from J, with 11 bases between. The CDR3 spells CASSPKRGSYEQYF. The CDR3 nucleotides are TGCGCCAGCAGTCCAAAAAGGGGCTCCTACGAGCAGTACTTC.

In this sample, this clonotype turned up many times. The V gene is TRBV2, the J gene TRBJ2-2; TRBD1 matches at 11 bases. CDR3 length: 15 amino acids. V was pared by 2 bases and J by 6 bases, with 2 bases of the junction left unmatched. Germline V gene data show CDR1 as SNHLY and CDR2 as FYNNEI. The CDR3 loop is CASSELDRGPGELFF. The CDR3 nucleotides read TGTGCCAGCAGTGAATTGGACAGGGGGCCCGGGGAGCTGTTTTTT. The variable domain in full, with the rest retrieved from reference TRBV2 and TRBJ2-2, is EPEVTQTPSHQVTQMGQEVILRCVPISNHLYFYWYRQILGQKVEFLVSFYNNEISEKSEIFDDQFSVERPDGSNFTLKIRSTKLEDSAMYFCASSELDRGPGELFFGEGSRLTVL.